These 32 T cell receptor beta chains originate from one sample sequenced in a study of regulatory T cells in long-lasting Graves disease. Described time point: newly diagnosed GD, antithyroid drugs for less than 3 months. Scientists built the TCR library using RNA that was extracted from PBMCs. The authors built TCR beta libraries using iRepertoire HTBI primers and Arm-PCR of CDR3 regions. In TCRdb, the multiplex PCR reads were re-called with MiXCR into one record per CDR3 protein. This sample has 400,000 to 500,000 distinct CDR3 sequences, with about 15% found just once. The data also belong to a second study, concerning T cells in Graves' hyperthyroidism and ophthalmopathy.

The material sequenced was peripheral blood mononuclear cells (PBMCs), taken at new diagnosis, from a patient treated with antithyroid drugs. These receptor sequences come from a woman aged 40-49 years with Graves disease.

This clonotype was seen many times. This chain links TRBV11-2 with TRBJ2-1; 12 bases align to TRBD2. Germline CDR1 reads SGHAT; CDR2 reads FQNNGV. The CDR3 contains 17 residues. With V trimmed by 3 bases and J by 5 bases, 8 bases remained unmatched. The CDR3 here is CASSFGLAGSYNNEQFF. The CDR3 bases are TGTGCCAGCAGCTTTGGACTAGCGGGATCCTATAACAATGAGCAGTTCTTC.

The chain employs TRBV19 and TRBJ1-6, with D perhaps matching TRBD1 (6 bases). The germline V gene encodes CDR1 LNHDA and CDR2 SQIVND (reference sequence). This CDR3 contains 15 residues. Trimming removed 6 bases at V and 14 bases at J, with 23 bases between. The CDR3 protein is CASSDQQGNGSSLHF. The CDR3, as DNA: TGTGCCAGTAGCGACCAACAGGGAAACGGATCATCCCTCCACTTT.

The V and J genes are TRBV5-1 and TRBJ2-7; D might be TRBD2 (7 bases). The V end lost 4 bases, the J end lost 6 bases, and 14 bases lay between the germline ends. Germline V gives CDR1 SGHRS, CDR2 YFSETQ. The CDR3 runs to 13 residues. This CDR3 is CASSLGGRREQYF. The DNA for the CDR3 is TGCGCCAGCAGCCTCGGGGGGCGACGCGAGCAGTACTTC.

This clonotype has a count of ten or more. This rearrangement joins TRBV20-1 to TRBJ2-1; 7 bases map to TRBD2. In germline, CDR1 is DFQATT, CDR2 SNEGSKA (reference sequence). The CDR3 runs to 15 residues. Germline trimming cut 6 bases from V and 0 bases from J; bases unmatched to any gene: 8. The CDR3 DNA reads TGCAGTGCAATATTAGCGGGTAGCTCCTACAATGAGCAGTTCTTC. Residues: CSAILAGSSYNEQFF.

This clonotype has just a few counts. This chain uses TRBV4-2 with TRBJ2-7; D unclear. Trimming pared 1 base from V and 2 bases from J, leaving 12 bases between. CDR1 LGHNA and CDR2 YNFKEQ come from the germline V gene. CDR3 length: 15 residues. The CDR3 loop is CASSQGPQQAYEQYF. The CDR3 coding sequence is TGTGCCAGCAGCCAAGGTCCACAGCAGGCCTACGAGCAGTACTTC.

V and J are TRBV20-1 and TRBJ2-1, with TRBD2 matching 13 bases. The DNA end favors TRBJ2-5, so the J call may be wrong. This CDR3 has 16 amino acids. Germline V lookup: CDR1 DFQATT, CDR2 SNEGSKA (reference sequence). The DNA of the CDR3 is TGCAGTGCTAGACTTTCTGGACTAGCGGGAGAAGAGACCCAGTACTTC. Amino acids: CSARLSGLAGEETQYF.

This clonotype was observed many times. The CDR3 loop is CASSFYRGFQETQYF. CDR3 bases: TGTGCCAGCAGCTTTTACAGGGGCTTCCAAGAGACCCAGTACTTC. This sequence joins TRBV7-9 and TRBJ2-5; 7 positions match TRBD1. Germline V gives CDR1 SEHNR, CDR2 FQNEAQ (reference sequence). Unmatched junction bases numbered 5, after V lost 3 bases and J lost 1 base. This CDR3 comprises 15 residues. The full variable domain, completed using reference TRBV7-9 and TRBJ2-5, is DTGVSQNPRHKITKRGQNVTFRCDPISEHNRLYWYRQTLGQGPEFLTYFQNEAQLEKSRLLSDRFSAERPKGSFSTLEIQRTEQGDSAMYLCASSFYRGFQETQYFGPGTRLLVL.

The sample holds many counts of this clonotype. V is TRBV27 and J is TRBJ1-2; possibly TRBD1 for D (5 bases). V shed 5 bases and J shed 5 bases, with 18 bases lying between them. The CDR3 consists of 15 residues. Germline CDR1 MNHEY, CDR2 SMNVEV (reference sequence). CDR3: CASSPDVKGVYGYTF. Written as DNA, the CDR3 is TGTGCCAGCAGTCCGGACGTTAAAGGGGTTTATGGCTACACCTTC.

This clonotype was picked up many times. CDR3 sequence reads: CAIKRDSVTDTQYF. DNA of the CDR3: TGTGCCATCAAGCGGGACAGTGTCACAGATACGCAGTATTTT. The chain combines TRBV10-3 with TRBJ2-3, with D perhaps TRBD1 or TRBD2 (7 bases each). The CDR3 is 14 amino acids. Deletions cut 7 bases from V and 2 bases from J, with 13 bases between. In germline, CDR1 is ENHRY, CDR2 SYGVKD.

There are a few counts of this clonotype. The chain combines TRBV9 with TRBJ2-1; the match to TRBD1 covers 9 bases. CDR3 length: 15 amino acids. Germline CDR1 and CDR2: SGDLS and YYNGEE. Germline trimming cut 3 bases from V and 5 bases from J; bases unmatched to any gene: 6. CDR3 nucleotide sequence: TGTGCCAGCAGCGCCGGGGACAGGGTGAACAATGAGCAGTTCTTC. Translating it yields CASSAGDRVNNEQFF.

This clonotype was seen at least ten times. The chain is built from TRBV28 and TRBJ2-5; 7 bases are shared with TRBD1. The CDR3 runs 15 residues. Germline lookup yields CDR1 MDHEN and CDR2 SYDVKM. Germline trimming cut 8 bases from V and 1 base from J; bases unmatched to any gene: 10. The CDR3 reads CASQRQGSSQETQYF. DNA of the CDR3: TGTGCCAGCCAAAGACAGGGCAGTTCCCAAGAGACCCAGTACTTC.

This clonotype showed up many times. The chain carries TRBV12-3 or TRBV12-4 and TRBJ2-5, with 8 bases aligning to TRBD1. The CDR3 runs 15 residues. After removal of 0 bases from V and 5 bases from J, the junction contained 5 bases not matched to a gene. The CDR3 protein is CASSLARTGRETQYF. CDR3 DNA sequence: TGTGCCAGCAGTTTAGCGCGGACAGGGAGGGAGACCCAGTACTTC.

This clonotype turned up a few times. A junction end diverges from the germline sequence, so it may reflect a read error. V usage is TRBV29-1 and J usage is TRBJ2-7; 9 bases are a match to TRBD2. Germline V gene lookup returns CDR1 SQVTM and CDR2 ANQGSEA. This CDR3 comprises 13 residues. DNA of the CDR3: TGCGGCGTGGACACCGGGACTAGCAACGAGCAGTACTTC. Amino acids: CGVDTGTSNEQYF.

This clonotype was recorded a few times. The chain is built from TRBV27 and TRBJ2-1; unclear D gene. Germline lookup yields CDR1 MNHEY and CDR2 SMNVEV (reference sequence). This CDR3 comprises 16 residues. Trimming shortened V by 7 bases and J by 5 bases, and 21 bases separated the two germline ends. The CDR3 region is CASNPWGVGWDNEQFF. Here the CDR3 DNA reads TGTGCCAGCAACCCATGGGGTGTAGGTTGGGACAATGAGCAGTTCTTC.

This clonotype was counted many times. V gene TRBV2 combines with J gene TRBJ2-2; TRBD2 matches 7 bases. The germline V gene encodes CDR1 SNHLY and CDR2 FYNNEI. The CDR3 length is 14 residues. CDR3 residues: CGGRAGANTGELFF. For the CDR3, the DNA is TGTGGGGGAAGGGCGGGAGCGAACACCGGGGAGCTGTTTTTT.

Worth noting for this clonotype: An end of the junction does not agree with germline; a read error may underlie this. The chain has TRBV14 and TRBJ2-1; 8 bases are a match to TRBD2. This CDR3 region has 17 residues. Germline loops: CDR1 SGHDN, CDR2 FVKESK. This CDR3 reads CASSHDYISGIYNGQFF. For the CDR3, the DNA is TGTGCCAGCAGCCACGACTACATTAGCGGGATCTACAATGGGCAGTTCTTC.

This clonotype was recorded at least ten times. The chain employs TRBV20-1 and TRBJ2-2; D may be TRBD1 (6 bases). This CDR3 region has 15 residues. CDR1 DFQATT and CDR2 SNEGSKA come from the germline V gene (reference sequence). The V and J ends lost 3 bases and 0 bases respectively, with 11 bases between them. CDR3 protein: CSASDRKSNTGELFF. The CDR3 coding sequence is TGCAGTGCTAGCGACAGGAAATCGAACACCGGGGAGCTGTTTTTT.

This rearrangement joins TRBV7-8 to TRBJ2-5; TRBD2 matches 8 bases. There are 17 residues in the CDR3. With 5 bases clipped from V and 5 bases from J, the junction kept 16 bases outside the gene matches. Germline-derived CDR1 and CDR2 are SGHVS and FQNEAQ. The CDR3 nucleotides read TGTGCCAGCAGCCCAGAGGCTAGCGGGTCATTTGGTGAGACCCAGTACTTC. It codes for CASSPEASGSFGETQYF.

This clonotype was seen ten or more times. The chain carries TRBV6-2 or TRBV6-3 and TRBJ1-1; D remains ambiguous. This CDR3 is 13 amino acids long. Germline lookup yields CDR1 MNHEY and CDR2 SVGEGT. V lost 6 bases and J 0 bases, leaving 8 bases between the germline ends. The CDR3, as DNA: TGTGCCAGCAGCTACCTGCTGAACACTGAAGCTTTCTTT. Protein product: CASSYLLNTEAFF.

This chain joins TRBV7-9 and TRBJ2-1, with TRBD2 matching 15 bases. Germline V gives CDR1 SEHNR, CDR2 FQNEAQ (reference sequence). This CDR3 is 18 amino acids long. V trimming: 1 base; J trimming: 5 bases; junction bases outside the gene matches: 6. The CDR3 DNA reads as TGTGCCAGCAGCTTAGTAGGACTAGCGGGAGGGACCCACAATGAGCAGTTCTTC. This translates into CASSLVGLAGGTHNEQFF.

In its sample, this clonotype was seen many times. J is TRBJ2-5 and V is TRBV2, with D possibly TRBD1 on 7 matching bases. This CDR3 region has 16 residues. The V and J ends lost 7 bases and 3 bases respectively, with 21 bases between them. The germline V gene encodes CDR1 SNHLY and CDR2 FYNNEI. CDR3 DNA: TGTGCCAGCAATCCAGGGGGGCGGCTAGCGAAAGAGACCCAGTACTTC. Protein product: CASNPGGRLAKETQYF.

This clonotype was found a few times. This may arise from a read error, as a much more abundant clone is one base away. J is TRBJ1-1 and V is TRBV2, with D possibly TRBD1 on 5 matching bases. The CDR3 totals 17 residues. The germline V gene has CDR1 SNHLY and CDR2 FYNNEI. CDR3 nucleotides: TGTGCCAGCAGTGTGGATGATCTGCGTTGGGGGAACACTGGAGCTTTCTTT. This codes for CASSVDDLRWGNTGAFF.

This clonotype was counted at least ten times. CDR3 nucleotide sequence: TGTGCCAGCAGTCAATTCCCACTAGCGGGAGGTAAAGAGACCCAGTACTTC. This translates into CASSQFPLAGGKETQYF. The rearrangement joins TRBV6-1 to TRBJ2-5, with 12 bases lining up with TRBD2. After removal of 5 bases from V and 3 bases from J, the junction contained 10 bases not matched to a gene. The CDR3 length is 17 residues. Germline CDR1 is MNHNS and CDR2 is SASEGT.

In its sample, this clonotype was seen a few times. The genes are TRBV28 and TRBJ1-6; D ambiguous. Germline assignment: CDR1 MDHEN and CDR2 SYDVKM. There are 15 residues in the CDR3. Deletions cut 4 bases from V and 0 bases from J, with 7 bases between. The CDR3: CASSSQSSYNSPLHF. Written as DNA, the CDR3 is TGTGCCAGCAGTTCTCAGAGCTCCTATAATTCACCCCTCCACTTT.

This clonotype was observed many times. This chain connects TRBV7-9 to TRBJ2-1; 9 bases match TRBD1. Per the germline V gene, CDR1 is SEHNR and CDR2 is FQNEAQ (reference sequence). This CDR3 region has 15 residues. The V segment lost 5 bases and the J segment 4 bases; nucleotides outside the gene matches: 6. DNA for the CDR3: TGTGCCAGCAGCCCCCGGGACAGGGAGTACAATGAGCAGTTCTTC. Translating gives CASSPRDREYNEQFF.

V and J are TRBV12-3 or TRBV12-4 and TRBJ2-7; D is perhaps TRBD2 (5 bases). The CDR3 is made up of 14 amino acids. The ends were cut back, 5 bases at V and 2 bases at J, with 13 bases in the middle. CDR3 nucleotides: TGTGCCAGCAGTAGCGGACGGGGAGCCTACGAGCAGTACTTC. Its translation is CASSSGRGAYEQYF.

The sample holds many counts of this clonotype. DNA of the CDR3: TGTGCCAGCAGGCCTGAGGGGGCCACCGGGGAGCTGTTTTTT. Protein sequence: CASRPEGATGELFF. The V gene is TRBV7-9, the J gene TRBJ2-2; TRBD1 matches 7 bases. Trimming cost V 6 bases and J 4 bases; bases outside gene matches: 5. This CDR3 is 14 amino acids long. Germline V gene data show CDR1 as SEHNR and CDR2 as FQNEAQ (reference sequence).

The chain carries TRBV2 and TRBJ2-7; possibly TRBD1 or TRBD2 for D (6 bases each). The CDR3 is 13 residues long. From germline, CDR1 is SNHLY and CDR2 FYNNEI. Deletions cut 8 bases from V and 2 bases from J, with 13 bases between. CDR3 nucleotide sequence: TGTGCCAGCGGGCGGGGACAAACCTACGAGCAGTACTTC. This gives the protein CASGRGQTYEQYF.

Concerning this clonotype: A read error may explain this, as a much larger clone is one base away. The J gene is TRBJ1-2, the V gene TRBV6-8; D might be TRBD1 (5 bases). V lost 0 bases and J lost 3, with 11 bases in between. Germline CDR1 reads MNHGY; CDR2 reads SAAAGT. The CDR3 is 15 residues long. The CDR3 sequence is CASSYSTDADYGYTF. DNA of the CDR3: TGTGCCAGCAGTTACTCGACAGACGCCGACTATGGCTACACCTTC.

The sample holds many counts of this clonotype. CDR3 in amino acids: CASSLGWVAAFQETQYF. The CDR3 DNA is TGTGCCAGCAGTTTAGGATGGGTAGCGGCGTTCCAAGAGACCCAGTACTTC. The genes are TRBV12-3 or TRBV12-4 and TRBJ2-5, with TRBD2 as a possible D gene (6 bases). V lost 1 base and J lost 1, with 16 bases in between. This CDR3 has 17 amino acids.

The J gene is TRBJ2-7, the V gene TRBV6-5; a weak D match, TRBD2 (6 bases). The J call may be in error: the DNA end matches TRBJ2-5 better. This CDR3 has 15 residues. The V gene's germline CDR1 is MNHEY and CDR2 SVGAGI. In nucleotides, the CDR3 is TGTGCCAGCAGTTACTTGGGGGGAGCAGAGGAGACCCAGTACTTC. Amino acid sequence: CASSYLGGAEETQYF.

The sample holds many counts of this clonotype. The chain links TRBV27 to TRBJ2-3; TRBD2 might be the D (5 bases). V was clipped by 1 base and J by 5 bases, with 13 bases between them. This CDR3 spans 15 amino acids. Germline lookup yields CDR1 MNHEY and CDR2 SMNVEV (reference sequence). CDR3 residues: CASSLLRDLGDTQYF. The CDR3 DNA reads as TGTGCCAGCAGTTTATTACGGGATTTGGGAGATACGCAGTATTTT.